The TCR beta chain under discussion was sequenced for a study of monozygotic twins with cystic fibrosis. Background on the study: Approximately 2.8 micrograms of fragmented DNA underwent roughly 16 PCR cycles for library preparation.

Study observations and caveats: Co-twins had the most similar V usage for 13 of 16 pairs, J for 8. Nucleotide-identical clonotype sharing was significantly higher within monozygotic CF twin pairs than between unrelated CF individuals.

Libraries were prepared by immunoSEQ multiplex PCR; TCRdb keeps only in-frame clonotypes and omits some of them. The table includes roughly 20,000 clones, around 97% detected once. Germline lookup yields CDR1 MGHRA and CDR2 YSYEKL. The length of the CDR3 is 13 residues. The V end lost 0 bases, the J end lost 13 bases, and 15 bases lay between the germline ends. Concerning this clone itself: The antigen remains unidentified.

The chain recombines TRBV4-1 with TRBJ2-5; D gene uncertain. The sequencing input was blood. This TCR was sampled from a woman aged 30 to 39 with cystic fibrosis. The DNA for the CDR3 is TGCGCCAGCAGCCAAGATTGGCCGGGCGGCTTGTACTTC. This translates into CASSQDWPGGLYF.